This entry features one T cell receptor (beta chain) sequence. Base quality data are lacking; no much larger clone is found one base away. The intended sense of this specimen's time point label: cells obtained before transplantation from donor or recipient. In mixed lymphocyte reactions, some 200,000 CFSE-labeled pre-transplant responders were plated with some 200,000 irradiated violet-dye-labeled stimulators and cultured for around six days. After the mixed lymphocyte reaction, proliferating CD3+CD4+CFSE-low and CD3+CD8+CFSE-low responder cells were FACS-sorted on a BD Influx sorter. The protocol used for the library was the immunoSEQ multiplex PCR assay. For most patients, genomic DNA was isolated using the Qiagen DNeasy Blood and Tissue Kit and was shipped frozen to Adaptive Biotechnologies for TCR sequencing. For most patients, genomic DNA was subjected to high-throughput TCR-beta CDR3 sequencing by Adaptive Biotechnologies. In the paper's pipeline: TCR sequencing data for more than 15 patients were retrieved from Adaptive's ImmunoSEQ software; three other patients were processed with MiXCR and VDJtools. To correct CD4 versus CD8 sorting errors, any sequence found in both subsets at a frequency ratio below 5:1 was removed. Because the origin of CDR3 nucleotide sequences shared between donor and recipient could not be assigned, those sequences were removed. To count as alloreactive, a clone needed at least 2-fold expansion over unstimulated cells and a minimum CFSE-low frequency of 0.002% (template counts) or 0.001% (read counts). Clones were considered mappable if detected in sequenced pre-transplant spleen, lymph node, or MLR CFSE-low populations of the donor or recipient. Cumulative frequency of alloreactive clones was calculated as a percentage of all sequences weighted by copy number. The immuneACCESS repertoire file appears here via TCRdb, limited to in-frame rearrangements. These files lack a portion of the clones; in checked studies, under half of the deficit traces to unresolved V genes, and the cause of the others is not known. For V, J and clone size, that table is used; D and trimming come from the DNA. This sample lists roughly 20,000 clones; about 48% were detected once. In total, the top ten clones hold 1.3% to 1.5% of the sample.

The germline V gene specifies MGHRA as CDR1 and YSYEKL as CDR2. From the cysteine through the phenylalanine, the CDR3 covers 14 amino acids. Only the CDR3 region is kept as DNA, spanning 42 bases read in frame from base 1. V drops 0 bases and J drops 5 bases, leaving 10 bases in between. The sample comes from a study of graft-versus-host responses after intestinal transplantation (dated by TCRdb to the early 2020s). For the wider study: Multivisceral, liver-intestinal, or isolated intestinal transplants were received by the recipients. Alloreactive clones were identified by sequencing pre-transplant mixed lymphocyte reaction products and comparing these products with unstimulated pre-transplant donor and recipient T cells. A peak of at least 4% donor T cells among recipient peripheral blood mononuclear cells was the definition used for donor T cell macrochimerism. The cohort enrolled around 25 intestinal transplant recipients including one retransplant, and 3 patients lacking pretransplant specimens were excluded. After intestinal transplantation, graft-versus-host and host-versus-graft alloreactive T cell clones were followed in the graft, circulation and bone marrow using bulk TCR-beta CDR3 sequencing. Instead of going to the commercial service, samples from a few later patients were sequenced in-house on an Illumina MiSeq and processed with MiXCR. Every recipient was given anti-thymocyte globulin induction, followed by approximately 3 years of maintenance tacrolimus and steroids.

The investigation overall reported the following: Patients with donor T cell macrochimerism had high GvH to HvG T cell clonal ratios in their allografts. The conclusions were limited by the relatively low number and heterogeneity of the intestinal transplant patients. GvH clones were found in recipient bone marrow, and some of the GvH clones appeared earlier in ileal mucosa or blood, which is consistent with an intestinal mucosal origin. Early after transplant, peak levels of circulating GvH clones were associated with declines in HvG clones.

The receptor was isolated from a human patient who was an organ donor for intestinal transplantation. The chain is assembled from TRBV4-1 and TRBJ1-1, with a weak D call of TRBD1 (6 bases match). The sequencing used alloreactive CD8+ T cells from a mixed lymphocyte reaction culture, collected before transplantation. Read against the paper, the sample's cell subset or site label means: CFSE-low proliferating T cells sorted from approximately 6-day pre-transplant mixed lymphocyte reaction (GvH or HvG direction). The DNA sequence is as follows: TGCGCCAGCAGCCAAGAAGGGGGGGGAACTGAAGCTTTCTTT. The encoded protein is CASSQEGGGTEAFF.